This TCR beta chain came from a study of molecular identifiers for immune sequencing clone quantification. About the research overall: Replicate experiments divided RNA from roughly 20,000 or 100,000 naive CD8 cells into five parts and sequenced four.

Per the germline V gene, CDR1 is SGHVS and CDR2 is FQNEAQ. The CDR3 runs to 14 residues. As to this clonotype: What it binds is unknown. Germline is not matched at one junction end, which may reflect a read error.

Based on a CD8+CD4-CCR7+CD45RA+ profile, naive CD8 T cells were sorted. Findings and limits, study-wide: Underestimation of highly expanded clone sizes could arise where identical TCR molecules share a barcode.

Previously described methods and listed TCR primers were employed for the bulk TCR libraries. TCRdb analysed the PCR reads with MiXCR anew, one entry per CDR3 protein. The sample has about half a million distinct CDR3 sequences, around a fifth seen once. This rearrangement joins TRBV7-8 to TRBJ2-7, with TRBD2 matching 9 bases. The TCR comes from a human donor in good health. Some libraries in this study had Jurkat cell RNA spiked in. The specimen was naive CD8+ T cells from blood, with Jurkat cell RNA spiked in. The subset: FACS-sorted CD8+CD4-CCR7+CD45RA+ naive T cells. CDR3 loop: CASGLDSGGYEQYF. CDR3 DNA sequence: TGTGCCAGCGGCTTGGATAGCGGGGGATACGAGCAGTACTTC. Drawing the rest from reference TRBV7-8 and TRBJ2-7, the complete variable domain is GAGVSQSPRYKVAKRGQDVALRCDPISGHVSLFWYQQALGQGPEFLTYFQNEAQLDKSGLPSDRFFAERPEGSVSTLKIQRTQQEDSAVYLCASGLDSGGYEQYFGPGTRLTVT.